This T cell receptor beta chain appears in the sequencing data of a study of breast tumors, draining lymph nodes, adjacent tissues. TCRdb itself ran the multiplex PCR reads through MiXCR, one entry per CDR3 protein. The sample holds 70,000 to 95,000 distinct CDR3 sequences; roughly a fifth are singletons and the top ten take 2.4%. Study-level results: Luminal-like breast cancer showed significantly greater tumor-nontumor repertoire similarity than basal-like breast cancer did. Tumor T cell lymph node origin was a supported hypothesis, not proven. Compared with lymph nodes, tumors were less diverse; compared with nontumor tissue, more.

Axillary draining lymph nodes of breast cancer patients supplied the node samples. This clonotype was seen at least ten times. The antigen is unknown. The TCR was taken from a female donor with breast cancer. Some clones in this sample may be carry-over from other donors' samples. The sequencing sample was made of axillary lymph node tissue.

Written as DNA, the CDR3 is TGTGCCAGCAGTTTGTGGGGCTTGGAAAATTCACCCCTCCACTTT. It codes for CASSLWGLENSPLHF. The rearrangement joins TRBV27 to TRBJ1-6; D might be TRBD1 (5 bases). Germline values: CDR1 MNHEY, CDR2 SMNVEV (reference sequence). V lost 3 bases and J 7 bases, leaving 13 bases between the germline ends. The CDR3 covers 15 residues.